The 26 T cell receptor beta chains below come from one sample, sequenced in a study of cytomegalovirus exposure and HLA in healthy donors. 13 Jbeta primers and 60 Vbeta primers were used for the PCR. Clones were sequenced by immunoSEQ multiplex PCR, and TCRdb holds only the in-frame ones, with some missing. Altogether about 190,000 clones are present, over 70% being singletons, with the ten largest covering approximately 3.1%. Material for sequencing was PBMCs. Receptors were obtained from a woman aged 25 to 39 in good health and CMV-seropositive.

The gene calls are TRBV19 and TRBJ2-7; 11 positions agree with TRBD2. The CDR3 length is 15 residues. With 5 bases clipped from V and 4 bases from J, the junction kept 7 bases outside the gene matches. Germline V gives CDR1 LNHDA, CDR2 SQIVND (reference sequence). This CDR3 reads CASSSALAGEYEQYF. The CDR3, as DNA: TGTGCCAGTAGTTCCGCACTAGCGGGAGAGTACGAGCAGTACTTC.

The rearrangement joins TRBV28 to TRBJ1-1; D unclear. With 3 bases removed from V and 1 base from J, the gap between germline ends came to 9 bases. Germline values: CDR1 MDHEN, CDR2 SYDVKM. This CDR3 is built from 14 residues. The CDR3 region has the DNA TGTGCCAGCAGTTTGCGGGTTAAGAACACTGAAGCTTTCTTT. Translating it yields CASSLRVKNTEAFF.

This clone came up a few times. The chain links TRBV19 to TRBJ2-3, with a tentative D call TRBD1 (7 bases). V gave up 4 bases and J gave up 0 bases, with 8 bases separating them. The CDR3 has 14 residues. Germline V lookup: CDR1 LNHDA, CDR2 SQIVND (reference sequence). The CDR3, as DNA: TGTGCCAGTAGTACAGGGGGGAGCACAGATACGCAGTATTTT. Protein product: CASSTGGSTDTQYF.

This clone was seen just once. V is TRBV5-1 and J is TRBJ2-1, with 8 bases matching TRBD2. The germline V gene encodes CDR1 SGHRS and CDR2 YFSETQ. The ends lost 0 bases at V and 8 bases at J; junction bases unmatched: 10. CDR3 length: 16 amino acids. The CDR3 sequence is CASSLASGTSMDEQFF. DNA for the CDR3: TGCGCCAGCAGCTTGGCCTCCGGGACTAGTATGGATGAGCAGTTCTTC.

This chain connects TRBV7-7 to TRBJ2-5, with D possibly being TRBD1 (5 bases). CDR1 is SSHAT, CDR2 FNYEAQ, per germline (reference sequence). This CDR3 spans 18 amino acids. Trimming removed 2 bases from V and 4 bases from J, with 23 bases in between. This CDR3 reads CASSLTPIGRDRGETQYF. The DNA for the CDR3 is TGTGCCAGCAGCTTAACCCCAATAGGCAGGGATAGGGGAGAGACCCAGTACTTC.

The chain couples TRBV6-5 to TRBJ2-7; 8 positions match TRBD2. The germline CDR1 and CDR2 sequences are MNHEY and SVGAGI. The V segment lost 0 bases and the J segment 6 bases; nucleotides outside the gene matches: 1. The CDR3 is 13 amino acids. The DNA of the CDR3 is TGTGCCAGCAGTTACTCCGGACTAGCCGAGCAGTACTTC. Amino acids: CASSYSGLAEQYF.

V is TRBV28 and J is TRBJ2-4; D unclear. This CDR3 has 17 amino acids. From germline, CDR1 is MDHEN and CDR2 SYDVKM. The V and J ends lost 1 base and 0 bases respectively, with 13 bases between them. This CDR3 reads CASSLSRALRAKNIQYF. CDR3 nucleotide sequence: TGTGCCAGCAGTTTATCGCGAGCTTTGAGAGCCAAAAACATTCAGTACTTC.

The chain links TRBV7-9 to TRBJ1-2; TRBD1 agrees at 8 bases. V lost 1 base and J lost 2; bases outside the gene matches: 6. The CDR3 sequence is 16 residues long. Germline CDR1 and CDR2: SEHNR and FQNEAQ (reference sequence). The CDR3 loop reads CASSLGGDRGNYGYTF. The CDR3 DNA is TGTGCCAGCAGCTTAGGGGGAGACAGGGGAAACTATGGCTACACCTTC.

The chain carries TRBV19 and TRBJ1-5; 8 nucleotides agree with TRBD1. J gave up 4 bases and V 6 bases, and 8 bases lay outside the gene matches. The CDR3 length is 15 residues. CDR1 and CDR2 (germline): LNHDA, SQIVND (reference sequence). CDR3 loop: CASSPTGDSNQPQHF. DNA for the CDR3: TGTGCCAGTAGCCCGACAGGGGATAGTAATCAGCCCCAGCATTTT.

The chain couples TRBV18 to TRBJ2-5, with unresolved D. The DNA end is a closer match to TRBJ2-7, so the J assignment may be wrong. Per the germline V gene, CDR1 is KGHSH and CDR2 is LQKENI. The CDR3 contains 12 residues. The CDR3 region has the DNA TGTGCCAGCTCTCCTAGCTCCTACGAGCAGTACTTC. Its translation is CASSPSSYEQYF.

The gene calls are TRBV19 and TRBJ2-7, with D possibly TRBD1 on 6 matching bases. V was shortened by 3 bases and J by 2 bases, with 11 bases between the two germline ends. The CDR3 runs to 14 residues. CDR1 LNHDA and CDR2 SQIVND come from the germline V gene (reference sequence). CDR3 DNA: TGTGCCAGTAGTATGGCCAGGGGAGCCTACGAGCAGTACTTC. This translates into CASSMARGAYEQYF.

This chain connects TRBV19 to TRBJ1-1; 7 bases agree with TRBD1. Germline V gene data show CDR1 as LNHDA and CDR2 as SQIVND (reference sequence). V dropped 6 bases and J dropped 2; count of bases not matched to a gene: 12. This CDR3 is 16 amino acids long. In DNA, the CDR3 is TGTGCCAGTAGCCCAATCCTTGACAGGGTCAACACTGAAGCTTTCTTT. Its protein product is CASSPILDRVNTEAFF.

V and J are TRBV29-1 and TRBJ1-1; tentative D call: TRBD1 (6 bases). The V gene's germline CDR1 is SQVTM and CDR2 ANQGSEA. The CDR3 sequence is 14 residues long. Trimming pared 0 bases from V and 3 bases from J, leaving 11 bases between. As DNA, the CDR3 is TGCAGCGTTGAAGATCGGGGGGCTGACACTGAAGCTTTCTTT. Translated: CSVEDRGADTEAFF.

The chain is built from TRBV29-1 and TRBJ2-7; 8 nucleotides line up with TRBD1. The germline V gene has CDR1 SQVTM and CDR2 ANQGSEA. The CDR3 is 13 residues long. CDR3 in DNA: TGCAGTTCTCGGCAGGGGGCGGGCTACGAGCAGTACTTC. Protein product: CSSRQGAGYEQYF.

The V and J genes are TRBV7-2 and TRBJ2-3; the match to TRBD2 covers 11 bases. The CDR3 runs 16 residues. Germline V lookup: CDR1 SGHTA, CDR2 FQGNSA. V trimming: 1 base; J trimming: 3 bases; junction bases outside the gene matches: 3. The DNA of the CDR3 is TGTGCCAGCAGCTTAGTGGGGACTAGCGGTACAGATACGCAGTATTTT. It yields the protein CASSLVGTSGTDTQYF. Full variable domain (remainder filled in from reference TRBV7-2 and TRBJ2-3): GAGVSQSPSNKVTEKGKDVELRCDPISGHTALYWYRQSLGQGLEFLIYFQGNSAPDKSGLPSDRFSAERTGGSVSTLTIQRTQQEDSAVYLCASSLVGTSGTDTQYFGPGTRLTVL.

The chain combines TRBV27 with TRBJ2-5, with TRBD2 identical over 10 bases. The closer fit of TRBJ2-7 to the DNA end suggests the J call may be wrong. Germline V gene lookup returns CDR1 MNHEY and CDR2 SMNVEV (reference sequence). CDR3 length: 13 amino acids. CDR3 amino acids: CASRRTSGYEQYF. The CDR3 DNA reads as TGTGCCAGCCGTAGGACTAGCGGCTACGAGCAGTACTTC.

V gene TRBV11-3 combines with J gene TRBJ2-2; D is ambiguous. Trimming removed 3 bases at V and 6 bases at J, with 5 bases between. Germline assignment: CDR1 SGHNT and CDR2 YENEEA. The CDR3 sequence is 12 residues long. The CDR3 DNA sequence: TGTGCCAGCAGCTTCCCGGCCGGGGAGCTGTTTTTT. Protein: CASSFPAGELFF.

The chain carries TRBV5-1 and TRBJ2-7, with TRBD1 matching over 8 bases. Germline CDR1 is SGHRS and CDR2 is YFSETQ. The CDR3 is made up of 15 amino acids. The ends lost 1 base at V and 5 bases at J; junction bases unmatched: 8. For the CDR3, the DNA is TGCGCCAGCAGCTTGAGGAGACAGGGGATCAACGAGCAGTACTTC. Translating gives CASSLRRQGINEQYF.

The chain employs TRBV28 and TRBJ1-2, with D tentatively TRBD1 (5 bases). The germline V gene encodes CDR1 MDHEN and CDR2 SYDVKM. V lost 2 bases and J 6 bases, leaving 13 bases between the germline ends. The CDR3 length is 14 residues. The CDR3 spells CASSLLKGGDGYTF. DNA for the CDR3: TGTGCCAGCAGTTTACTTAAGGGAGGGGATGGCTACACCTTC.

A word on this clone: Germline is not matched at one junction end, which may reflect a read error. This rearrangement joins TRBV7-9 to TRBJ2-7; 8 bases are a match to TRBD2. Germline CDR1 reads SEHNR; CDR2 reads FQNEAQ (reference sequence). CDR3 length equals 17 residues. The CDR3, as DNA: TGTTCCAGCACCCCCCCCCTGGCAACTAGCGGACACTACGAGCAGTACTTC. It specifies CSSTPPLATSGHYEQYF.

The chain uses TRBV6-5 and TRBJ2-5, with 8 bases identical to TRBD1. V trimming: 8 bases; J trimming: 5 bases; junction bases outside the gene matches: 1. Germline lookup yields CDR1 MNHEY and CDR2 SVGAGI. The CDR3 loop spans 11 amino acids. The CDR3, as DNA: TGTGCCAGCTGGACAGGGGAGACCCAGTACTTC. Translation gives CASWTGETQYF.

V gene TRBV4-2 combines with J gene TRBJ2-3, with 11 nucleotides matching TRBD2. J gave up 4 bases and V 4 bases, and 10 bases lay outside the gene matches. Per germline, CDR1 LGHNA and CDR2 YNFKEQ. This CDR3 comprises 17 residues. CDR3 amino acids: CASSPSLAGGPSDTQYF. The CDR3 DNA follows: TGTGCCAGCAGCCCTTCCTTAGCGGGAGGGCCGTCAGATACGCAGTATTTT.

The chain uses TRBV6-5 and TRBJ2-1; D remains ambiguous. Between the trimmed V and J ends, which lost 5 bases and 9 bases, there was a span of 11 bases. The CDR3 length is 12 residues. Germline V gene data show CDR1 as MNHEY and CDR2 as SVGAGI. The CDR3 DNA sequence: TGTGCCAGCAGTCGGTTTCGTGGTGAGCAGTTCTTC. As protein: CASSRFRGEQFF.

This chain joins TRBV10-2 and TRBJ2-2; 7 positions agree with TRBD2. Germline CDR1 reads WSHSY; CDR2 reads SAAADI. V dropped 0 bases and J dropped 2; count of bases not matched to a gene: 12. There are 19 residues in the CDR3. The CDR3 sequence: CASSESRVASGGNTGELFF. DNA of the CDR3: TGCGCCAGCAGTGAGTCAAGAGTGGCTAGCGGAGGAAACACCGGGGAGCTGTTTTTT.

This clone was seen only once. The chain joins TRBV12-5 to TRBJ2-3; 10 nucleotides agree with TRBD2. This CDR3 has 16 residues. CDR1 is LGHNT and CDR2 is FRNRAP in the germline V gene. The ends lost 0 bases at V and 3 bases at J; junction bases unmatched: 3. The CDR3 DNA reads TGTGCTAGTGGTTTGGTAGTAGCGGGGGGAACAGATACGCAGTATTTT. This codes for CASGLVVAGGTDTQYF.

This clone has more than one count but fewer than ten. This chain joins TRBV7-6 and TRBJ1-1, with 10 bases identical to TRBD1. The CDR3 is 16 residues long. J was trimmed by 3 bases and V by 5 bases; bases with no gene match: 9. Germline assignment: CDR1 SGHVS and CDR2 FNYEAQ. This chain's CDR3 is CASSLGQGKLDTEAFF. In nucleotides, the CDR3 is TGTGCCAGCAGCCTGGGACAGGGGAAATTGGACACTGAAGCTTTCTTT.